Below, 8 T cell receptor beta chains from the same sample are listed, as sequenced in a study of tissue T cells after allogeneic stem cell transplantation. The table came from immunoSEQ multiplex PCR; TCRdb's copy has only in-frame clones and leaves some out. Here the sample spans around 4,000 clones, approximately 45% being singletons. The sample's time point: mouse harvest day 14 after allogeneic transplant. Each mouse received 10^7 T-cell-depleted marrow cells plus 10^6 splenic CD5+ T cells by tail vein. The sample consisted of gut tissue. The origin of the receptors is a female BALB/c mouse given C57BL/6 T cells with graft-versus-host disease after an allogeneic hematopoietic cell transplant.

This clone turned up a few times. Germline and genes here are mouse. With the read ending 1 residue before the CDR3 end, the germline J gene is used to fill in that end. This chain links TRBV13-2 with TRBJ1-1, with TRBD1 matching 7 bases. Germline-derived CDR1 and CDR2 are NNHNN and SYGAGS (reference sequence). The V segment lost 3 bases and the J segment 1 base; nucleotides outside the gene matches: 3. The CDR3 spans 14 residues. The DNA read from the CDR3 is TGTGCCAGCGGTGGTCGACAGGGGAACACAGAAGTCTTC. Translated: CASGGRQGNTEVF. The full CDR3 protein reads CASGGRQGNTEVFF.

With respect to this clone: The gene names here belong to mouse. The read stops 1 residue short of the end of the CDR3; the missing end is completed from the germline J gene. The chain employs TRBV26 and TRBJ2-5; D remains ambiguous. V was pared by 2 bases and J by 3 bases, with 6 bases between. The CDR3 consists of 13 residues. The germline gives CDR1 KGHPV, CDR2 FQNQEV (reference sequence). CDR3 amino acids: CASSLAGQDTQYF. CDR3 bases read: TGTGCCAGCAGTCTGGCAGGTCAAGACACCCAGTAC.

Comment on this clone: All gene names here are mouse names. The read finishes 1 residue shy of the CDR3 end, and the germline J gene is used to complete it. The rearrangement joins TRBV15 to TRBJ2-5, with 8 positions matching TRBD2. The CDR3 is 13 amino acids. Per germline, CDR1 SGHND and CDR2 FRSKSL. V shed 1 base and J 6 bases; nucleotides not matched to a gene: 0. The CDR3 reads CASSLGGGDTQYF. The sequenced part of the CDR3 DNA is TGTGCCAGCAGTTTAGGGGGGGGCGACACCCAGTAC.

This clone is deemed large. Mouse gene names apply. The CDR3 end falls 1 residue outside the read, so it is completed with the germline J gene. The rearrangement links TRBV12-1 to TRBJ2-3; 9 nucleotides line up with TRBD1. The ends lost 1 base at V and 0 bases at J; junction bases unmatched: 7. The CDR3 covers 17 residues. CDR1 is SGHSN, CDR2 HYEKVE, per germline. The CDR3 region is CASSLWDRVASAETLYF. Incomplete CDR3 DNA: TGTGCCAGCTCTCTGTGGGACAGGGTCGCTAGTGCAGAAACGCTGTAT.

In the case of this clone: Here the gene names and germline are mouse. The sequence runs out 1 residue before the end of the CDR3; the remainder is reconstructed from the germline J gene. The chain carries TRBV16 and TRBJ1-4; TRBD1 aligns across 9 bases. V was clipped by 1 base and J by 7 bases; unmatched bases: 4. This CDR3 contains 15 residues. Germline CDR1 and CDR2: SGHSA and FRNQAP. The sequenced part of the CDR3 DNA is TGTGCAAGCAGCTTAGGGACAGGGGTCGGCGAAAGATTATTT. As protein: CASSLGTGVGERLF. The whole CDR3 protein reads CASSLGTGVGERLFF.

This clone was detected a few times. Gene names follow the mouse nomenclature. The CDR3 is cut off 1 residue early in the read; its end comes from the germline J gene. This chain uses TRBV1 with TRBJ2-5, with 11 bases fitting TRBD1. Germline CDR1 NSQYPW, CDR2 LRSPGD (reference sequence). The CDR3 runs 12 residues. Germline trimming cut 8 bases from V and 6 bases from J; bases unmatched to any gene: 1. The sequenced part of the CDR3 DNA is TGCACCTGCGGGGACAGGGGGGACACCCAGTAC. This translates into CTCGDRGDTQY. The entire CDR3 protein is CTCGDRGDTQYF.

Remarks on this clone: Any gene name here is a mouse gene name. The CDR3 end falls 1 residue outside the read, so it is completed with the germline J gene. The V gene is TRBV20, the J gene TRBJ2-1, with 7 bases matching TRBD2. This CDR3 is built from 13 residues. Germline V gene data show CDR1 as GFQATS and CDR2 as STVNSAI. Trimming took 0 bases from V and 4 from J; bases not matched to a gene: 0. Incomplete CDR3 DNA: TGTGGTGCTAGGGAACTGGGGTATGCTGAGCAGTTC. Its protein product is CGARELGYAEQF. The full CDR3 is CGARELGYAEQFF.

With regard to this clone: Gene and germline names: mouse. The read falls 1 residue short of the CDR3 end, and the missing part is taken from the germline J gene. The genes are TRBV3 and TRBJ2-3, with 9 positions matching TRBD1. With 5 bases clipped from V and 6 bases from J, the junction kept 3 bases outside the gene matches. Looked up from germline, CDR1 is SNHLY and CDR2 is FYNGKV (reference sequence). The CDR3 consists of 13 residues. The sequenced CDR3 bases are TGTGCCAGCAGCCCGACAGGGGGGGAAACGCTGTAT. As protein: CASSPTGGETLY. The CDR3 as a whole reads CASSPTGGETLYF.